This T cell receptor beta chain comes out of a study of blood T cell repertoires in COVID-19 (dated by TCRdb to 2020 to 2022). For the wider study: Collaborator samples came from the United States, Italy and Spain and covered acute and convalescent phases of COVID-19. The material from the prospective study consisted of cDNA or gDNA derived from T cells, B-cell-depleted T cells, or PBMCs. The samples were drawn from two sources: the first 160 participants of the ongoing ImmuneRACE study, and 1,200 or so subjects contributed by 6 global collaborators. The repertoires were released in a freely available public database meant as a resource for research on the immune response to SARS-CoV-2. HLA class I and class II types, where available, came from metadata supplied by the sample provider rather than from assay-based typing. Subjects who had been exposed to COVID-19, were actively infected with it, or had recovered from it provided the deeply sampled blood TCRbeta repertoires that made up the dataset. Sample metadata almost always included a de-identified subject ID, COVID-19 status, age in years and sex. Broader findings and caveats from the paper: The quantity of clinical and demographic metadata differed by source and by participant and was supplied without curation.

Participants in the prospective study were enrolled through a virtual design, were aged about 18 to 100 years, and lived in about two dozen United States geographic areas. In the prospective study, cohorts were assigned on the basis of participant-reported clinical history obtained from a screening survey and a study questionnaire. Recovered participants in ImmuneRACE Cohort 3 were defined by two consecutive negative NP/OP PCR tests, clearance by a healthcare professional, or resolution of symptoms. Each participant in the prospective study had whole blood, serum and a nasopharyngeal or oropharyngeal swab collected by mobile phlebotomists. Over an approximately 2-month period, participants in the prospective study had the option of providing additional blood draws and questionnaires. Before DNA extraction, blood samples from the prospective study were shipped at room temperature or frozen. From a lookup of the germline V gene, CDR1 and CDR2 are MNHEY and SVGAGI. V is pared back by 7 bases and J by 12 bases, with 15 bases lying between the germline termini. From cysteine to phenylalanine, the CDR3 is 11 amino acids long. Here the CDR3 DNA is all that survives: 33 bases in frame from base 1.

TCRbeta CDR3 regions were amplified from genomic DNA by means of the immunoSEQ Assay, a bias-controlled multiplex PCR. From the authors' description of their analysis: Nucleated cell counts per sample were estimated from amplification of reference gene primers within the assay. Sequence reads were collapsed and filtered to measure the absolute abundance of every unique TCRbeta CDR3 rearrangement. Productive Simpson clonality was computed per sample as the square root of Simpson's diversity index over productive rearrangements. TCRdb re-hosts the immuneACCESS table, in-frame sequences only. Its copies lack some clones; in the studies checked, an unresolved V gene accounts for under half of them, and the cause for the rest is not known. V and J calls and clone size are those listed in that table; D and trimming were worked out from the DNA. This sample gives roughly 250,000 clones in total; 70% to 90% of them show up just once. Roughly 4% of the sample is held by the ten biggest clonotypes.

As concerns this clone: There is no known antigen for this receptor. Base quality data are lacking; no much larger clone is found one base away.

The clonotype comes from a woman aged 30 to 39 who had recovered from COVID-19. Sequencing input: PBMCs or T cells enriched from blood (not recorded which). The chain links TRBV6-5 with TRBJ1-2; confidence is insufficient to name the D gene. The DNA is TGTGCCAGCACCCATGGAGTCCTACACACCTTC. Its protein is CASTHGVLHTF.